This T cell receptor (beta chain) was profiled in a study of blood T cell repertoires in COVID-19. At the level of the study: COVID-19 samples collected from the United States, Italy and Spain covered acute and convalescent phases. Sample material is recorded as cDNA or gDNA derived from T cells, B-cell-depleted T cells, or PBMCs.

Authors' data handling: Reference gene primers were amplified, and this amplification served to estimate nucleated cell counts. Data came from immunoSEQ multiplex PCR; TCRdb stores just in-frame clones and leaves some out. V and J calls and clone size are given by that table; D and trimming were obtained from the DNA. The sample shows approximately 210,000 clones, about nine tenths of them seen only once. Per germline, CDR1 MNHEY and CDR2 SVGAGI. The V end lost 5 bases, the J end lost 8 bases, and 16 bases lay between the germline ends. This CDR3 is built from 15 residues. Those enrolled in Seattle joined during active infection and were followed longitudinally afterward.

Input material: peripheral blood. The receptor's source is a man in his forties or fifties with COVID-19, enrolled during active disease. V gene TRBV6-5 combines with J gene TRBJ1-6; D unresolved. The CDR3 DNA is TGTGCCAGCAGTCTCGAAGCAACCCGGGATTCACCCCTCCACTTT. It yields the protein CASSLEATRDSPLHF.